This T cell receptor beta chain came from a study of post-analysis software for immune sequencing data. Across the whole study: In terms of disease course, relapsing-remitting, secondary progressive and progressive-relapsing multiple sclerosis were included.

TCR beta libraries were prepared from cDNA with unique molecular identifiers. Between roughly 0.95 and 10 million T cells gave rise to some 490,000 cDNA molecules. TCRdb re-analysed the PCR reads in MiXCR, keeping a single row per CDR3 protein. The sample consists of about 810,000 distinct CDR3 sequences, roughly 58% of them appearing once. At least ten counts were recorded for this clonotype. What it recognizes is unknown. Germline V gives CDR1 DFQATT, CDR2 SNEGSKA (reference sequence). The ends were cut back, 7 bases at V and 3 bases at J, with 12 bases in the middle. The CDR3 length is 12 residues. Study-wide points: Roughly five TRBV segments were more frequent in patients than controls; TRBV5-6, TRBV5-1 and TRBV20-1 belonged to this group.

Sequencing used blood. V is TRBV20-1 and J is TRBJ2-5, with a weak D call TRBD2 (6 bases). This TCR was sampled from a girl between 10 and 17 years old with multiple sclerosis. The CDR3 sequence is CSGVWGEETQYF. The DNA for the CDR3 is TGCAGTGGCGTGTGGGGGGAAGAGACCCAGTACTTC.